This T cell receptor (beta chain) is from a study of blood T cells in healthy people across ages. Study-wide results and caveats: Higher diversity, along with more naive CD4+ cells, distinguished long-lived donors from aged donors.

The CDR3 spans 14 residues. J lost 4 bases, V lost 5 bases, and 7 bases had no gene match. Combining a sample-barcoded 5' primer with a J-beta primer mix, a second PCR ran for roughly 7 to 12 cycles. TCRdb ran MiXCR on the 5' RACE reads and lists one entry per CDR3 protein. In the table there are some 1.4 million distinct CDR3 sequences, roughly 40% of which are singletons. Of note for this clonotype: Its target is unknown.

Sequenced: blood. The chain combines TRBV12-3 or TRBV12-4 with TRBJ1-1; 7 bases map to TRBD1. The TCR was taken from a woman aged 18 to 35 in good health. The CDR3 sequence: CASSIQGSGTEAFF. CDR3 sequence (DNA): TGTGCCAGCAGTATACAGGGGTCGGGCACTGAAGCTTTCTTT.